One T cell receptor beta chain is described in this entry. The antigen it binds to is not known. One base away there is no much larger clone; base qualities are not given. Via the germline V gene (reference sequence), CDR1 is LNHDA and CDR2 SQIVND. Trimming costs V 5 bases and J 9 bases, and their ends lie 11 bases apart. Reading from cysteine to phenylalanine, the CDR3 counts 12 amino acids. The kept DNA is CDR3 alone, 36 bases in frame from the first base. This entry belongs to a study of Ad26.COV2.S vaccination and SARS-CoV-2 variants (dated by TCRdb to about 2021). Some background on the complete study: Donors in the vaccine arm were drawn from COV1001, a multicentre, randomized, double-blind, placebo-controlled phase I-IIa trial testing Ad26.COV2.S in healthy adults. Ad26.COV2.S was given intramuscularly at 5x10^10 or 1x10^11 viral particles, as a single shot or as two shots 56 days apart. TCRbeta repertoire sequencing was used to assess the specificity and breadth of SARS-CoV-2-reactive T cell receptors after Ad26.COV2.S vaccination. Participants in the trial were split at random into five groups of five each, receiving low-dose or high-dose Ad26.COV2.S once or twice, or else placebo on both occasions. The TCR-sequenced set comprised about 32 samples: 19 Ad26.COV2.S vaccine recipients, 5 placebo recipients and 8 SARS-CoV-2 convalescent individuals. Blinding of investigators to trial group allocation was maintained during experiments and outcome assessment.

The immunoSEQ Assay was used to sequence TCRbeta CDR3 regions. After extraction, genomic DNA underwent amplification by bias-controlled multiplex PCR, followed by high-throughput sequencing. As for the original processing: To quantify the absolute abundance of every unique TCRbeta CDR3 region, sequences were collapsed and filtered. T cell fraction was estimated by normalization of TCRbeta template counts to usable DNA, with usable DNA being measured through amplification of reference genes present in all nucleated cells. Repertoire TCRs were annotated as SARS-CoV-2-specific by exact matching of V gene, CDR3 amino acid sequence and J gene to a known reactive TCR set. The reference SARS-CoV-2 TCR set was obtained from MIRA and was filtered for enrichment in COVID-19-positive ImmuneCODE repertoires, whereby public or cross-reactive TCRs were removed. Using the MIRA antigens, annotated TCRs were further analysed by specific ORF or by position within an ORF. Depth was the summed frequency of annotated unique rearrangements, while breadth was defined as annotated unique rearrangements over total unique productive rearrangements. Two-sided Wilcoxon rank-sum tests were applied when comparing TCR breadth between groups. Held by TCRdb, this immuneACCESS table contains in-frame sequences only and omits some clones. Under half of the omission traces to an unresolved V gene where checked; the cause of the rest is unknown. That table furnishes V, J and clone size, whereas the DNA furnished D and trimming. The sample profile shows roughly 400,000 clones; about 90% of them were found once. The ten biggest clones cover around 1.7% of the sample.

This specimen's treatment or condition label, interpreted: 15 to 20 received Ad26.COV2.S at low or high dose, single or two shots; about 5 received placebo; per-sample allocation not given. For vaccine and placebo recipients, the sequenced repertoires came from samples collected on day 63 after the first injection. In Cohort 1b, about two dozen adults aged 18-55 years were enrolled at a single site in Boston, USA, between 29 July and 7 August 2020. As a vaccine, Ad26.COV2.S was a replication-incompetent adenovirus type 26 vector that expressed a prefusion-stabilized SARS-CoV-2 spike protein derived from the original Wuhan strain. General findings and caveats noted by the study authors: After vaccination, substantial breadth of spike-specific CD8+ and CD4+ T cell responses was reported. According to the authors, total T cell responses may have been underestimated by the TCR breadth and depth analyses. Comparing responses between vaccine doses or regimens was not something the study was powered to do. Vaccine and placebo recipients had comparable non-spike TCR breadth, which fits with the vaccine containing only spike. Spike-specific TCR breadth was higher in Ad26.COV2.S recipients than in placebo recipients (P = 0.0014).

The input for sequencing was peripheral blood, taken in a trial of Ad26.COV2.S vaccine versus placebo. The chain was built from TRBV19 and TRBJ2-1; the D gene is unclear. The TCR originated in a person aged 18-60 years who received the Ad26.COV2.S COVID-19 vaccine or a placebo. The CDR3 region reads CASSEGPIEQFF. Read as DNA, the sequence is TGTGCCAGTAGTGAAGGACCGATTGAGCAGTTCTTC.